This T cell receptor beta chain was captured by sequencing in a study of human T cells and chemical hapten exposure. Study background: Alopecia areata, totalis or universalis affected patients who were mostly female.

Time point here: pre-sensitization, week 0. The treatment denotes: therapeutic diphenylcyclopropenone sensitization with weekly scalp DPC. Donation of samples came from alopecia patients who were 18 to 70 years old and suitable for DPC. From the RACE reads, TCRdb called clonotypes with MiXCR, one entry per CDR3 protein. The sample consists of 350,000 to 450,000 distinct CDR3 sequences, 5% to 6.5% of them appearing once. Study outcomes and limitations: TCRs at a frequency above 1 in 1000 stayed unchanged with DPC sensitization.

The CDR3 length is 11 residues. Trimming shortened V by 4 bases and J by 2 bases, and 3 bases separated the two germline ends. Germline lookup yields CDR1 MNHEY and CDR2 SVGAGI. This clonotype was recorded many times. The antigen is unknown. This chain joins TRBV6-5 and TRBJ2-7; no firm D call. The source is a woman in her fifties or sixties with alopecia areata. Some clones in this sample may be carry-over from other donors' samples. This specimen was whole blood, taken in connection with sensitization to the hapten diphenylcyclopropenone (DPC). The CDR3 DNA sequence: TGTGCCAGCAGTTCCCCCTACGAGCAGTACTTC. It yields the protein CASSSPYEQYF.